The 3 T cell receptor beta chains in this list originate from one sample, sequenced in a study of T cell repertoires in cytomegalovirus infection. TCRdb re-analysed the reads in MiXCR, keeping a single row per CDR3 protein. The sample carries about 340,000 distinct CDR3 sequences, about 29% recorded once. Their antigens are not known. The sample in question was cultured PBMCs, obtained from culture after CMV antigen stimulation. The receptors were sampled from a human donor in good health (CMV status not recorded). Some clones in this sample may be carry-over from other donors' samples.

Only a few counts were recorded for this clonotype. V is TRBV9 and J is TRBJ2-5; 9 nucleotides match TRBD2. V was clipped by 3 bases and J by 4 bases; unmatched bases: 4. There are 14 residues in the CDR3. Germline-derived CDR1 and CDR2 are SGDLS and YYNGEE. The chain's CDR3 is CASSGGLATETQYF. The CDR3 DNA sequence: TGTGCCAGCAGCGGGGGACTAGCAACAGAGACCCAGTACTTC.

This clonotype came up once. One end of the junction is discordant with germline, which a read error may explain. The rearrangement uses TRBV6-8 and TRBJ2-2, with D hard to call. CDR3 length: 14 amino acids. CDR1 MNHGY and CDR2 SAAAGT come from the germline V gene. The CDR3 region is CASSYIPNNGELFF. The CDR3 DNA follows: TGTGCCAGCAGTTACATCCCGAACAACGGGGAGCTGTTTTTT.

The CDR3 region is CASSLTGGARNGYTF. The CDR3 DNA reads as TGTGCCAGCAGTTTAACAGGGGGCGCGAGGAATGGCTACACCTTC. The rearrangement links TRBV28 to TRBJ1-2; 9 positions match TRBD1. Germline-derived CDR1 and CDR2 are MDHEN and SYDVKM. V lost 2 bases and J lost 6; bases outside the gene matches: 7. The CDR3 runs 15 residues.